This TCR beta chain is drawn from a study of control samples from healthy donors and cancer patients. V lost 4 bases, J lost 1 base, and 10 bases stayed unmatched. CDR1 MRHNA and CDR2 SNTAGT come from the germline V gene. CDR3 length: 18 residues. Data came from immunoSEQ multiplex PCR; TCRdb stores just in-frame clones and leaves some out. The sample includes 60,000 or so clones, roughly 95% of them seen just once. The sequencing input was blood. The sequence was collected from a woman younger than 35 in good health. The rearrangement links TRBV6-4 to TRBJ2-3; 11 nucleotides match TRBD2. CDR3 sequence: CASSAAAELAGGTDTQYF. As DNA, the CDR3 is TGTGCCAGCAGTGCCGCAGCCGAACTAGCGGGGGGCACAGATACGCAGTATTTT.